These 19 T cell receptor beta chains were sequenced from one sample in a study of cytomegalovirus exposure and HLA in healthy donors. The PCR had 60 Vbeta and 13 Jbeta primers. Sequenced by immunoSEQ multiplex PCR; TCRdb stores in-frame clones only, minus some. The repertoire includes 85,000 to 100,000 clones, around 74% of them detected once, and roughly 6.9% sits in the top ten. Specimen: PBMCs. The receptors derive from a man between 40 and 49 years old in good health and CMV-seropositive.

The chain recombines TRBV10-3 with TRBJ2-7; maybe TRBD1 (6 bases). The CDR3 is 14 amino acids. CDR1 and CDR2 (germline): ENHRY, SYGVKD. Trimming shortened V by 8 bases and J by 0 bases, and 14 bases separated the two germline ends. The CDR3 sequence: CAIRLGDNSYEQYF. CDR3 in DNA: TGTGCCATCCGATTGGGGGACAACTCCTACGAGCAGTACTTC.

V is TRBV5-6 and J is TRBJ2-3; 10 nucleotides agree with TRBD2. V shed 7 bases and J 3 bases; nucleotides not matched to a gene: 5. This CDR3 comprises 14 residues. Germline-derived CDR1 and CDR2 are SGHDT and YYEEEE. The CDR3 DNA reads TGTGCCAGCGCTCTAGCGGGAGCAACAGATACGCAGTATTTT. Amino acids: CASALAGATDTQYF.

The chain is built from TRBV11-3 and TRBJ2-7; 15 nucleotides match TRBD2. The CDR3 length is 17 residues. Germline V lookup: CDR1 SGHNT, CDR2 YENEEA. Losses at the gene ends were 1 base for V and 1 base for J; bases not matched to a gene: 2. The CDR3 bases are TGTGCCAGCAGCTTAGGGGGGACTAGCGGGGGGTCCTACGAGCAGTACTTC. Amino acid sequence: CASSLGGTSGGSYEQYF. The variable domain in full, with the rest retrieved from reference TRBV11-3 and TRBJ2-7, is EAGVVQSPRYKIIEKKQPVAFWCNPISGHNTLYWYLQNLGQGPELLIRYENEEAVDDSQLPKDRFSAERLKGVDSTLKIQPAELGDSAVYLCASSLGGTSGGSYEQYFGPGTRLTVT.

The CDR3, as DNA: TGCGCCAGCAGCCAAGACAGTGGGGCCAAGACGCAGTATTTT. Amino acid sequence: CASSQDSGAKTQYF. V gene TRBV4-3 combines with J gene TRBJ2-3, with D possibly matching TRBD1 (5 bases). The ends were cut back, 0 bases at V and 9 bases at J, with 13 bases in the middle. CDR3 length equals 14 residues. Germline V lookup: CDR1 LGHNA, CDR2 YSLEER.

This clone has a single count. The V and J genes are TRBV28 and TRBJ2-7; no reliable D call. Germline CDR1 reads MDHEN; CDR2 reads SYDVKM. V was trimmed by 1 base and J by 2 bases, leaving 6 bases between them. There are 13 residues in the CDR3. The CDR3 DNA follows: TGTGCCAGCAGTTTATTGCAGACCTACGAGCAGTACTTC. Translated, it gives CASSLLQTYEQYF.

The V gene is TRBV7-9, the J gene TRBJ2-7; 8 positions match TRBD1. After removal of 6 bases from V and 4 bases from J, the junction contained 14 bases not matched to a gene. This CDR3 contains 16 residues. The germline V gene has CDR1 SEHNR and CDR2 FQNEAQ (reference sequence). Here the CDR3 DNA reads TGTGCCAGCAGTCCAACGTTTCGACAGGGGAGGTACGAGCAGTACTTC. Translated: CASSPTFRQGRYEQYF. Looking up the rest from reference TRBV7-9 and TRBJ2-7 gives the full variable domain: DTGVSQNPRHKITKRGQNVTFRCDPISEHNRLYWYRQTLGQGPEFLTYFQNEAQLEKSRLLSDRFSAERPKGSFSTLEIQRTEQGDSAMYLCASSPTFRQGRYEQYFGPGTRLTVT.

The chain combines TRBV27 with TRBJ1-6; 8 nucleotides agree with TRBD1. From germline, CDR1 is MNHEY and CDR2 SMNVEV (reference sequence). The trim removed 3 bases at V and 0 bases at J, leaving 7 bases unmatched. The CDR3 extends over 18 amino acids. The CDR3 sequence is CASSFSGQGYSYNSPLHF. CDR3 DNA sequence: TGTGCCAGCAGTTTCTCCGGACAGGGTTACTCCTATAATTCACCCCTCCACTTT.

This clone occurred a few times. The chain is built from TRBV7-2 and TRBJ1-2; D is unclear. The CDR3 runs 13 residues. Germline V gene sequence: CDR1 SGHTA, CDR2 FQGNSA. Trimming took off 5 bases at V and 8 bases at J, with 15 bases between the two ends. Here the CDR3 reads CASSLSEVCGYTF. The CDR3 DNA is TGTGCCAGCAGCCTCTCCGAGGTCTGCGGCTACACCTTC.

This clone has a handful of counts. This chain links TRBV4-2 with TRBJ2-3; D remains ambiguous. V was shortened by 5 bases and J by 0 bases, with 15 bases between the two germline ends. Germline V lookup: CDR1 LGHNA, CDR2 YNFKEQ. The CDR3 sequence is 16 residues long. The CDR3 reads CASSDLGVTSTDTQYF. DNA of the CDR3: TGTGCCAGCAGCGATCTGGGCGTCACTAGCACAGATACGCAGTATTTT.

The chain is built from TRBV28 and TRBJ2-1; TRBD2 aligns across 13 bases. CDR3 length: 19 residues. Per germline, CDR1 MDHEN and CDR2 SYDVKM. The V gene end was trimmed by 4 bases and the J gene end by 4 bases; junction bases not matched to a gene: 13. Here the CDR3 reads CASSSRTSGSFTGYNEQFF. The CDR3 DNA sequence: TGTGCCAGCAGTTCCCGGACTAGCGGGAGTTTTACCGGGTACAATGAGCAGTTCTTC. Filled out from reference TRBV28 and TRBJ2-1, the complete variable domain reads DVKVTQSSRYLVKRTGEKVFLECVQDMDHENMFWYRQDPGLGLRLIYFSYDVKMKEKGDIPEGYSVSREKKERFSLILESASTNQTSMYLCASSSRTSGSFTGYNEQFFGPGTRLTVL.

The chain links TRBV7-2 to TRBJ2-7; the D gene is possibly TRBD2 (6 bases). V lost 1 base and J lost 4, with 14 bases in between. The V gene's germline CDR1 is SGHTA and CDR2 FQGNSA. CDR3 length: 15 amino acids. The CDR3 here is CASSLVGGTKYEQYF. CDR3 sequence (DNA): TGTGCCAGCAGCTTAGTAGGCGGGACCAAATACGAGCAGTACTTC.

V and J are TRBV14 and TRBJ2-3; TRBD2 matches 7 bases. The CDR3 is 14 residues long. Germline CDR1 and CDR2: SGHDN and FVKESK. V dropped 5 bases and J dropped 1; count of bases not matched to a gene: 3. The chain's CDR3 is CASSYLAGTDTQYF. The CDR3 DNA is TGTGCCAGCAGCTATCTAGCGGGCACAGATACGCAGTATTTT.

The rearrangement uses TRBV4-1 and TRBJ2-3; 8 positions agree with TRBD1. Germline V gives CDR1 MGHRA, CDR2 YSYEKL. The CDR3 runs to 17 residues. Trimming cost V 2 bases and J 2 bases; bases outside gene matches: 9. The CDR3 spells CASSQLGTGAPTDTQYF. The CDR3 DNA is TGCGCCAGCAGCCAACTGGGGACAGGCGCCCCCACAGATACGCAGTATTTT.

The chain is built from TRBV5-1 and TRBJ1-1; D is uncertain. CDR1 and CDR2 from the germline V gene are SGHRS and YFSETQ. V lost 3 bases and J 8 bases, leaving 20 bases between the germline ends. The CDR3 consists of 15 residues. This CDR3 is CASSSRTQPGWEAFF. DNA for the CDR3: TGCGCCAGCAGCTCGCGGACCCAGCCGGGGTGGGAAGCTTTCTTT.

This clone was observed a handful of times. This chain uses TRBV5-4 with TRBJ1-2, with a possible D match to TRBD1 (6 bases). CDR1 is SGHNT and CDR2 is YYREEE in the germline V gene (reference sequence). The V end lost 4 bases, the J end lost 7 bases, and 17 bases lay between the germline ends. The CDR3 length is 14 residues. DNA for the CDR3: TGTGCCAGCAGCCATGAGGGGGGGATCAGTGGCTACACCTTC. Protein: CASSHEGGISGYTF.

V gene TRBV5-1 combines with J gene TRBJ2-7; the match to TRBD2 covers 11 bases. CDR1 and CDR2 (germline): SGHRS, YFSETQ. The length of the CDR3 is 19 residues. The V segment lost 4 bases and the J segment 2 bases; nucleotides outside the gene matches: 17. The CDR3: CASSVSGTGPSGRTYEQYF. CDR3 bases: TGCGCCAGCAGCGTCTCCGGGACAGGGCCTAGCGGGAGGACCTACGAGCAGTACTTC. Drawing the rest from reference TRBV5-1 and TRBJ2-7, the complete variable domain is KAGVTQTPRYLIKTRGQQVTLSCSPISGHRSVSWYQQTPGQGLQFLFEYFSETQRNKGNFPGRFSGRQFSNSRSEMNVSTLELGDSALYLCASSVSGTGPSGRTYEQYFGPGTRLTVT.

The chain links TRBV6-4 to TRBJ2-2; D gene unclear. The CDR3 runs to 13 residues. Germline V gives CDR1 MRHNA, CDR2 SNTAGT. Between the trimmed V and J ends, which lost 2 bases and 2 bases, there was a span of 3 bases. Here the CDR3 reads CASSDLNTGELFF. CDR3 in DNA: TGTGCCAGCAGTGACCTAAACACCGGGGAGCTGTTTTTT.

The J gene is TRBJ1-6, the V gene TRBV18; D perhaps matches TRBD1 (5 bases). Germline V gives CDR1 KGHSH, CDR2 LQKENI. With 3 bases removed from V and 8 bases from J, the gap between germline ends came to 14 bases. The CDR3 is made up of 15 amino acids. For the CDR3, the DNA is TGTGCCAGCTCACCTGGGGGGGGAGTAGATTCACCCCTCCACTTT. Its translation: CASSPGGGVDSPLHF.

The gene calls are TRBV29-1 and TRBJ1-1; unclear D gene. The CDR3 runs 11 residues. Germline V gives CDR1 SQVTM, CDR2 ANQGSEA. Trimming shortened V by 3 bases and J by 1 base, and 3 bases separated the two germline ends. CDR3 residues: CSVDKNTEAFF. Here the CDR3 DNA reads TGCAGCGTTGATAAGAACACTGAAGCTTTCTTT.